The next 9 T cell receptor beta chains were all read from a single sample in a study of T cell responses to AZD1222 COVID-19 vaccine. Produced via immunoSEQ multiplex PCR; TCRdb's table is partial and in-frame only. The sample has 150,000 or so clones, 80% to 95% seen once. The specimen comprised peripheral blood, sampled 28 days after the second AZD1222 dose. The receptors stem from an adult who received the AZD1222 COVID-19 vaccine.

The CDR3 is CASSLVVQQNTEAFF. The CDR3 DNA is TGTGCCAGCAGCTTAGTAGTCCAGCAGAACACTGAAGCTTTCTTT. This chain connects TRBV7-2 to TRBJ1-1; D call uncertain. The CDR3 covers 15 residues. Germline-derived CDR1 and CDR2 are SGHTA and FQGNSA. Trimming removed 1 base at V and 1 base at J, with 10 bases between.

This clone showed up just once. V and J are TRBV18 and TRBJ2-7; maybe TRBD1 (6 bases). In germline, CDR1 is KGHSH, CDR2 LQKENI. The CDR3 totals 13 residues. The V and J ends lost 3 bases and 5 bases respectively, with 11 bases between them. The CDR3 region has the DNA TGTGCCAGCTCACCGATGACAGGCCACGAGCAGTACTTC. Translated, it gives CASSPMTGHEQYF. The full variable domain, its missing parts supplied by reference TRBV18 and TRBJ2-7, is NAGVMQNPRHLVRRRGQEARLRCSPMKGHSHVYWYRQLPEEGLKFMVYLQKENIIDESGMPKERFSAEFPKEGPSILRIQQVVRGDSAAYFCASSPMTGHEQYFGPGTRLTVT.

This clone was observed once. The chain combines TRBV5-6 with TRBJ1-2; possibly TRBD1 for D (5 bases). Germline values: CDR1 SGHDT, CDR2 YYEEEE. The CDR3 spans 14 residues. Trimming stripped 4 bases from V and 5 bases from J, with 15 bases between. CDR3 in DNA: TGTGCCAGCAGCGACGGAGGGGCTACTTATGGCTACACCTTC. Encoded protein: CASSDGGATYGYTF.

The V gene is TRBV7-2, the J gene TRBJ1-2, with D perhaps TRBD1 (6 bases). Germline CDR1 reads SGHTA; CDR2 reads FQGNSA. The CDR3 loop spans 12 amino acids. Trimming cost V 3 bases and J 4 bases, with 6 bases left between them. CDR3 DNA: TGTGCCAGCAGCTTGGACAGCTATGGCTACACCTTC. It specifies CASSLDSYGYTF.

The V call is TRBV7-2, the J call TRBJ1-1, with TRBD1 as a possible D gene (6 bases). Germline assignment: CDR1 SGHTA and CDR2 FQGNSA. Trimming pared 6 bases from V and 11 bases from J, leaving 19 bases between. This CDR3 is 13 amino acids long. CDR3 bases: TGTGCCAGCAGGGCGGGGGCGTCCCGGGCGGCTTTCTTT. The encoded protein is CASRAGASRAAFF.

The gene calls are TRBV23-1 and TRBJ2-1; D is unclear. TRBV23-1 is sorted into the ORF group, with uncertain function. Deletions cut 6 bases from V and 15 bases from J, with 18 bases between. This CDR3 region has 12 residues. CDR3 sequence (DNA): TGCGCCAGCAGAACCCCAACGCAGGTGCGGTTCTTC. Amino acids: CASRTPTQVRFF.

This clone was found once. The rearrangement joins TRBV5-4 to TRBJ2-7, with 11 bases matching TRBD2. Germline lookup yields CDR1 SGHNT and CDR2 YYREEE (reference sequence). The junction had 8 bases not matched to a gene; V was cut back by 5 bases and J by 4 bases. The CDR3 is 15 amino acids. This chain's CDR3 is CASSLTSGSVYEQYF. CDR3 nucleotide sequence: TGTGCCAGCAGTCTAACTAGCGGGAGTGTTTACGAGCAGTACTTC.

The chain has TRBV6-5 and TRBJ1-1, with 10 nucleotides matching TRBD1. The CDR3 consists of 13 residues. Trimming removed 7 bases from V and 3 bases from J; junction bases left unmatched: 2. CDR1 and CDR2 from the germline V gene are MNHEY and SVGAGI. The CDR3 loop reads CASKGQGHTEAFF. The CDR3 bases are TGTGCCAGCAAGGGACAGGGGCACACTGAAGCTTTCTTT.

The V gene is TRBV5-5, the J gene TRBJ1-6; D remains unclear. The germline gives CDR1 SGHKS, CDR2 YYEKEE (reference sequence). CDR3 length: 14 amino acids. The V gene lost 2 bases and the J gene lost 13 bases, with 16 bases spanning the gap. The CDR3 coding sequence is TGTGCCAGCAGCTTTGGTATTATCGGCGCCCCCCTCCACTTT. Its translation is CASSFGIIGAPLHF.